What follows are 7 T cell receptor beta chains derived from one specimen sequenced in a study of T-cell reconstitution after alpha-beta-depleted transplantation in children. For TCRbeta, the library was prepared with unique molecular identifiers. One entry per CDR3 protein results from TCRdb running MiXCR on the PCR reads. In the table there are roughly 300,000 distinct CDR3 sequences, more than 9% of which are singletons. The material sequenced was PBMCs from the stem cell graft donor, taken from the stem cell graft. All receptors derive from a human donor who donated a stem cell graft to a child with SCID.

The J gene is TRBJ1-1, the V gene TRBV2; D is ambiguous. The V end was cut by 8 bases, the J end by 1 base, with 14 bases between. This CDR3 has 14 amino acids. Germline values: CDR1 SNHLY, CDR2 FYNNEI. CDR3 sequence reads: CASLRLLANTEAFF. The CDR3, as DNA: TGTGCCAGCCTTAGACTCCTGGCGAACACTGAAGCTTTCTTT. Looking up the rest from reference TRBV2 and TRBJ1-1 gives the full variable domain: EPEVTQTPSHQVTQMGQEVILRCVPISNHLYFYWYRQILGQKVEFLVSFYNNEISEKSEIFDDQFSVERPDGSNFTLKIRSTKLEDSAMYFCASLRLLANTEAFFGQGTRLTVV.

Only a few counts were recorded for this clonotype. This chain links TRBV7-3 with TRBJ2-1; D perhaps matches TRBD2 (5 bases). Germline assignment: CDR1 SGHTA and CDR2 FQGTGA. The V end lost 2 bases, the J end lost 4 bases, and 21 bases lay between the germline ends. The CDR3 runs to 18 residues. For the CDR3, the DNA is TGTGCCAGCAGCTTATTTTCTAGTCGAGGGTTGGGGTACAATGAGCAGTTCTTC. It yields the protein CASSLFSSRGLGYNEQFF.

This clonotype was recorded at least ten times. In DNA form, the CDR3 reads TGCAGTGCTAGAGATAAGGGGACAGGGGTTTACTATGGCTACACCTTC. Residues: CSARDKGTGVYYGYTF. This rearrangement joins TRBV20-1 to TRBJ1-2, with 10 bases aligning to TRBD1. V dropped 0 bases and J dropped 3; count of bases not matched to a gene: 7. The CDR3 extends over 16 amino acids. Germline V gene sequence: CDR1 DFQATT, CDR2 SNEGSKA (reference sequence).

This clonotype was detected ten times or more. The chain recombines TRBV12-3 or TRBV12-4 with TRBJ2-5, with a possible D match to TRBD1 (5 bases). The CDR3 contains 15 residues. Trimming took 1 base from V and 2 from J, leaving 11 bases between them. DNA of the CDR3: TGTGCCAGCAGTTTAGTATCCGCAGGGCAAGAGACCCAGTACTTC. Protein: CASSLVSAGQETQYF.

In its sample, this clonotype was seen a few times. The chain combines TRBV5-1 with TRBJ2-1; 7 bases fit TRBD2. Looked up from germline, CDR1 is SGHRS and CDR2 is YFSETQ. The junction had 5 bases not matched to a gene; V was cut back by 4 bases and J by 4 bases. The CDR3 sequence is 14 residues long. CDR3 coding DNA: TGCGCCAGCAGCCCCTCCGGGGGGTACAATGAGCAGTTCTTC. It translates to CASSPSGGYNEQFF.

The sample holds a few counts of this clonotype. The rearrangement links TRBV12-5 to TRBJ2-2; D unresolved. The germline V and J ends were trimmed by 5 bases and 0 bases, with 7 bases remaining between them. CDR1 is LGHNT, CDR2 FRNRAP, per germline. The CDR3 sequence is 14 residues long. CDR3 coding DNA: TGTGCTAGTGGTAGAGAAGCGAACACCGGGGAGCTGTTTTTT. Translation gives CASGREANTGELFF.

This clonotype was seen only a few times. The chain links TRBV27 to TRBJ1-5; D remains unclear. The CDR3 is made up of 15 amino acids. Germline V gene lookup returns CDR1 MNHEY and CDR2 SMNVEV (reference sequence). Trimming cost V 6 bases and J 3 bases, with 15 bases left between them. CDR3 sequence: CASRPLAVNNQPQHF. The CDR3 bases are TGTGCCAGCAGACCCTTAGCTGTTAACAATCAGCCCCAGCATTTT.